Listed here are 19 T cell receptor beta chains from one sample, sequenced in a study of cytomegalovirus exposure and HLA in healthy donors. Amplification used 60 Vbeta primers and 13 Jbeta primers. Sequencing was performed with immunoSEQ multiplex PCR; in TCRdb, only in-frame clones are kept and a portion is missing. The repertoire has about 85,000 clones, around 80% of them found once; the top ten carry roughly 25%. Sequencing was performed on PBMCs. All receptors come from a woman between 50 and 59 years old in good health and CMV-seropositive.

V usage is TRBV6-1 and J usage is TRBJ2-3; 7 bases map to TRBD2. The CDR3 sequence is 14 residues long. CDR1 and CDR2 (germline): MNHNS, SASEGT. Trimming removed 1 base from V and 5 bases from J; junction bases left unmatched: 3. This CDR3 reads CASSEGRERDTQYF. The CDR3 DNA sequence: TGTGCCAGCAGTGAAGGGCGGGAGAGAGATACGCAGTATTTT.

As DNA, the CDR3 is TGTGCCAGTAGTATAATTCTGGGGCACTGGAACACAGATACGCAGTATTTT. As protein: CASSIILGHWNTDTQYF. The chain employs TRBV19 and TRBJ2-3; D possibly corresponds to TRBD1 (5 bases). Trimming stripped 2 bases from V and 2 bases from J, with 17 bases between. The CDR3 has 17 residues. Germline CDR1 LNHDA, CDR2 SQIVND (reference sequence).

The CDR3 DNA reads TGCGCCAGCAGCTTAAGGACAGGGGGCGCGGTGAACACTGAAGCTTTCTTT. Translated, it gives CASSLRTGGAVNTEAFF. This chain connects TRBV5-1 to TRBJ1-1; 11 positions match TRBD1. The J segment lost 0 bases and the V segment lost 2 bases, leaving 6 bases of the junction unmatched. The CDR3 is made up of 17 amino acids. The germline CDR1 and CDR2 sequences are SGHRS and YFSETQ. Variable domain in full (rest from reference TRBV5-1 and TRBJ1-1): KAGVTQTPRYLIKTRGQQVTLSCSPISGHRSVSWYQQTPGQGLQFLFEYFSETQRNKGNFPGRFSGRQFSNSRSEMNVSTLELGDSALYLCASSLRTGGAVNTEAFFGQGTRLTVV.

This chain uses TRBV5-1 with TRBJ1-1, with 7 bases fitting TRBD1. The CDR3 extends over 12 amino acids. V shed 2 bases and J 8 bases; nucleotides not matched to a gene: 3. Germline lookup yields CDR1 SGHRS and CDR2 YFSETQ. The CDR3 reads CASSFGQDEAFF. CDR3 DNA: TGCGCCAGCAGCTTTGGACAGGACGAAGCTTTCTTT.

V usage is TRBV19 and J usage is TRBJ1-5, with 10 bases identical to TRBD1. This CDR3 spans 16 amino acids. CDR1 is LNHDA and CDR2 is SQIVND in the germline V gene (reference sequence). V shed 7 bases and J 0 bases; nucleotides not matched to a gene: 6. The CDR3 reads CASTRTGGHSNQPQHF. DNA of the CDR3: TGTGCCAGTACCAGGACAGGGGGACATAGCAATCAGCCCCAGCATTTT.

The rearrangement joins TRBV19 to TRBJ2-7; 9 bases map to TRBD2. Germline V gene lookup returns CDR1 LNHDA and CDR2 SQIVND (reference sequence). The CDR3 runs 17 residues. V was pared by 0 bases and J by 2 bases, with 8 bases of the junction left unmatched. The CDR3 protein is CASSIDLRGRDTYEQYV. Written as DNA, the CDR3 is TGTGCCAGTAGTATAGATTTACGCGGGAGGGACACCTACGAGCAGTACGTC.

Worth noting for this clone: One end of the junction does not line up with germline, which may come from a read error. The rearrangement uses TRBV7-9 and TRBJ2-6; TRBD1 is a possible D gene (5 bases). CDR3 length: 17 residues. Germline CDR1 and CDR2: SEHNR and FQNEAQ (reference sequence). In nucleotides, the CDR3 is TGTTCCAGCAGCCCCAAGGGGATTAACTCTGGGGCCAACGTCCTGACTTTC. The encoded protein is CSSSPKGINSGANVLTF.

For this clone: The junction differs from germline at one of its ends, possibly a read error. This chain joins TRBV7-7 and TRBJ2-5, with D possibly matching TRBD2 (7 bases). The CDR3 is 13 amino acids. Germline assignment: CDR1 SSHAT and CDR2 FNYEAQ (reference sequence). The CDR3 sequence is CASSRGAQETQYF. The CDR3 coding sequence is TGTGCTAGCAGTCGGGGGGCCCAAGAGACCCAGTACTTC.

This clone was seen just once. This chain connects TRBV27 to TRBJ2-1; D not certain. With 3 bases removed from V and 5 bases from J, the gap between germline ends came to 17 bases. CDR1 is MNHEY, CDR2 SMNVEV, per germline (reference sequence). The CDR3 runs 16 residues. The CDR3 here is CASSFIVLGSNNEQFF. CDR3 DNA sequence: TGTGCCAGCAGTTTTATTGTATTGGGCAGCAACAATGAGCAGTTCTTC.

V usage is TRBV5-5 and J usage is TRBJ1-5, with TRBD1 matching over 7 bases. Trimming cost V 0 bases and J 0 bases; bases outside gene matches: 0. This CDR3 contains 15 residues. Per germline, CDR1 SGHKS and CDR2 YYEKEE (reference sequence). The DNA for the CDR3 is TGTGCCAGCAGCTTGGACAGGGGTAGCAATCAGCCCCAGCATTTT. Translation: CASSLDRGSNQPQHF.

The gene calls are TRBV5-1 and TRBJ2-4; weak D call: TRBD2 (6 bases). V was trimmed by 2 bases and J by 8 bases, leaving 17 bases between them. This CDR3 has 15 amino acids. Germline lookup yields CDR1 SGHRS and CDR2 YFSETQ. CDR3 region: CASSLGSAWRDIQYF. The CDR3 DNA follows: TGCGCCAGCAGCTTAGGCAGCGCATGGAGGGACATTCAGTACTTC.

The V gene is TRBV9, the J gene TRBJ2-1, with 10 bases that match TRBD2. Germline CDR1 reads SGDLS; CDR2 reads YYNGEE. Trimming took 0 bases from V and 8 from J; bases not matched to a gene: 5. The CDR3 contains 15 residues. The CDR3 protein is CASSVGSGGADEQFF. The DNA of the CDR3 is TGTGCCAGCAGCGTAGGCAGCGGGGGGGCCGATGAGCAGTTCTTC.

This clone has only a few counts. This chain links TRBV2 with TRBJ2-1; TRBD1 aligns across 8 bases. The CDR3 has 16 amino acids. V lost 2 bases and J lost 3; bases outside the gene matches: 6. Germline-derived CDR1 and CDR2 are SNHLY and FYNNEI. The CDR3 sequence is CASSERDRIIYNEQFF. The CDR3 DNA reads as TGTGCCAGCAGTGAAAGGGACAGGATAATCTACAATGAGCAGTTCTTC.

Points on this clone: A read error may account for a junction end that differs from germline. The rearrangement links TRBV7-9 to TRBJ2-4, with 7 bases identical to TRBD2. The germline CDR1 and CDR2 sequences are SEHNR and FQNEAQ (reference sequence). This CDR3 has 16 residues. In DNA, the CDR3 is TGTTCCAGCAGCTTAGCGGGCGAGACAGCCTTAAACATTCAGTACTTC. Its protein product is CSSSLAGETALNIQYF.

A few counts support this clone. Other nucleotide sequences from this sample produce the same CDR3. The chain employs TRBV6-1 and TRBJ1-2; D possibly corresponds to TRBD1 (6 bases). The V gene's germline CDR1 is MNHNS and CDR2 SASEGT. This CDR3 comprises 12 residues. The ends were cut back, 4 bases at V and 5 bases at J, with 8 bases in the middle. CDR3 protein: CASSGGQYGYTF. DNA of the CDR3: TGTGCCAGCAGTGGAGGACAGTATGGCTACACCTTC.

This chain uses TRBV7-8 with TRBJ1-3, with D uncertain. The CDR3 length is 15 residues. Germline V lookup: CDR1 SGHVS, CDR2 FQNEAQ. V was clipped by 0 bases and J by 1 base, with 7 bases between them. CDR3 nucleotide sequence: TGTGCCAGCAGCTTAGCTCAGGCTTCTGGAAACACCATATATTTT. It specifies CASSLAQASGNTIYF.

The V gene is TRBV6-5, the J gene TRBJ2-7, with TRBD2 identical over 10 bases. CDR3 size: 15 residues. Germline V lookup: CDR1 MNHEY, CDR2 SVGAGI. Unmatched junction bases numbered 5, after V lost 6 bases and J lost 0 bases. Written as DNA, the CDR3 is TGTGCCAGCAGACGCGGGACTAGCGACTCCTACGAGCAGTACTTC. This gives the protein CASRRGTSDSYEQYF.

The V gene is TRBV5-6, the J gene TRBJ1-2, with TRBD1 matching 9 bases. CDR3 length: 14 amino acids. Losses at the gene ends were 2 bases for V and 6 bases for J; bases not matched to a gene: 5. Per the germline V gene, CDR1 is SGHDT and CDR2 is YYEEEE. CDR3 loop: CASSFPTGGDGYTF. Here the CDR3 DNA reads TGTGCCAGCAGCTTCCCGACAGGGGGGGATGGCTACACCTTC.

CDR3 amino acids: CASSLWGGTSNQPQHF. CDR3 DNA: TGTGCCAGCAGTTTATGGGGAGGGACAAGCAATCAGCCCCAGCATTTT. This chain joins TRBV27 and TRBJ1-5, with a weak D call TRBD1 (6 bases). V was shortened by 1 base and J by 1 base, with 11 bases between the two germline ends. Germline V lookup: CDR1 MNHEY, CDR2 SMNVEV (reference sequence). The CDR3 runs 16 residues.